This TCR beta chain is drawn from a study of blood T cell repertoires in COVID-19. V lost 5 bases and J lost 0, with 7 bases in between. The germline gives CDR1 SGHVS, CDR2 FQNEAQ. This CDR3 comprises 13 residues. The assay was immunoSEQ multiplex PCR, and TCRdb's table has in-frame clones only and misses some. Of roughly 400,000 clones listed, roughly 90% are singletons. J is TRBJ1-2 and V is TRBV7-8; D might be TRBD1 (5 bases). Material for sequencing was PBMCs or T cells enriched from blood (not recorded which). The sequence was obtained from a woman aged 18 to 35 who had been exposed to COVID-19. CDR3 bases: TGTGCCAGCAGCGTGACAGCTAACTATGGCTACACCTTC. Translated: CASSVTANYGYTF. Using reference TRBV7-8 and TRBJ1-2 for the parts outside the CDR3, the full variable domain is GAGVSQSPRYKVAKRGQDVALRCDPISGHVSLFWYQQALGQGPEFLTYFQNEAQLDKSGLPSDRFFAERPEGSVSTLKIQRTQQEDSAVYLCASSVTANYGYTFGSGTRLTVV.